These 19 T cell receptor delta chains were all obtained from the same sample, sequenced in a study of Vδ1+ human thymocytes. Extracted RNA was reverse transcribed into cDNA. The CDR3 regions were amplified by multiplex PCR from V-gene primers to a constant-region primer. TCRdb used CATT to re-call clones from the multiplex PCR reads. In the table there are approximately 58,000 delta-chain clones, around 16% of which are singletons. The study, taken as a whole, reports: Thymic TRG and TRD repertoires appeared highly polyclonal, with Gaussian CDR3 length distributions.

Their antigens are not known. Sequenced: Vdelta1+ gamma-delta thymocytes from the thymus. Stated subset: FACS-sorted CD3+ TCRalphabeta- TCRVdelta1+ TCRVdelta2- thymocytes. The receptor source for this set is a girl in the first two years of life who had congenital heart surgery.

The genes are TRDV1 and TRDJ1; TRDD3 might be the D (5 bases). The CDR3 runs 18 residues. V gave up 2 bases and J gave up 7 bases, with 26 bases separating them. CDR1 is TSWWSYY and CDR2 is QGS in the germline V gene. This CDR3 is CALGEWWDRGVQRGKLIF. Here the CDR3 DNA reads TGTGCTCTTGGGGAATGGTGGGACCGGGGGGTCCAAAGGGGTAAACTCATCTTT.

This clone was seen only a few times. The rearrangement joins TRDV1 to TRDJ1, with 7 bases aligning to TRDD3. With V trimmed by 6 bases and J by 0 bases, 13 bases remained unmatched. The CDR3 consists of 17 residues. In germline, CDR1 is TSWWSYY, CDR2 QGS. The CDR3, as DNA: TGTGCTCTTGGTCGGGGAGGGGGATTTCCGTACACCGATAAACTCATCTTT. Its protein is CALGRGGGFPYTDKLIF.

The chain combines TRDV1 with TRDJ1, with 11 bases matching TRDD3. The CDR3 runs 20 residues. Germline V gene sequence: CDR1 TSWWSYY, CDR2 QGS. V lost 0 bases and J lost 1; bases outside the gene matches: 13. The CDR3 DNA sequence: TGTGCTCTTGGGGAACTAACTGAGGTGGGGGATACGTTTAGCACCGATAAACTCATCTTT. Translated: CALGELTEVGDTFSTDKLIF.

The V gene is TRDV1, the J gene TRDJ1; TRDD3 agrees at 8 bases. Trimming took 0 bases from V and 4 from J; bases not matched to a gene: 25. Per the germline V gene, CDR1 is TSWWSYY and CDR2 is QGS. The CDR3 loop spans 22 amino acids. CDR3 amino acids: CALGELVSPLYPKGYANDKLIF. For the CDR3, the DNA is TGTGCTCTTGGGGAACTAGTAAGCCCCCTTTATCCCAAGGGATACGCGAACGATAAACTCATCTTT.

The V gene is TRDV1, the J gene TRDJ1; D perhaps matches TRDD3 (6 bases). Per germline, CDR1 TSWWSYY and CDR2 QGS. The germline V and J ends were trimmed by 5 bases and 0 bases, with 22 bases remaining between them. The CDR3 extends over 18 amino acids. Here the CDR3 DNA reads TGTGCTCTTGGGTACAACCTAGCGGGGGAAACCTACACCGATAAACTCATCTTT. This encodes CALGYNLAGETYTDKLIF.

This clone came up a few times. The genes are TRDV1 and TRDJ1, with 9 bases lining up with TRDD3. The CDR3 spans 21 residues. Germline loops: CDR1 TSWWSYY, CDR2 QGS. V dropped 0 bases and J dropped 3; count of bases not matched to a gene: 20. In DNA, the CDR3 is TGTGCTCTTGGGGAACTTACTTCCCGTTCCTGGGGGGGATACAGCGCCGATAAACTCATCTTT. As protein: CALGELTSRSWGGYSADKLIF.

This clone was found a few times. The V gene is TRDV1, the J gene TRDJ1, with TRDD3 matching over 7 bases. V lost 1 base, J lost 1 base, and 18 bases stayed unmatched. The CDR3 length is 20 residues. Germline CDR1 TSWWSYY, CDR2 QGS. The CDR3 region is CALGERSGAYGLGPTDKLIF. CDR3 in DNA: TGTGCTCTTGGGGAACGCTCGGGGGCCTACGGACTGGGGCCCACCGATAAACTCATCTTT.

There are a few counts of this clone. V gene TRDV1 combines with J gene TRDJ1, with TRDD3 as a possible D gene (9 bases). This CDR3 region has 23 residues. Germline CDR1 and CDR2: TSWWSYY and QGS. V shed 4 bases and J shed 0 bases, with 36 bases lying between them. The CDR3 is CALGGRQNLPIITGGGYTDKLIF. CDR3 DNA sequence: TGTGCTCTTGGGGGACGACAGAACCTTCCTATTATAACTGGGGGAGGCTACACCGATAAACTCATCTTT.

In this sample, this clone turned up a few times. The chain links TRDV1 to TRDJ1; D possibly corresponds to TRDD2 (9 bases). This CDR3 has 20 amino acids. V lost 4 bases and J lost 2, with 29 bases in between. CDR1 TSWWSYY and CDR2 QGS come from the germline V gene. Here the CDR3 DNA reads TGTGCTCTTGGGGCCCGAGGCCTTCCTACTAGATTGGGGGATACCGATAAACTCATCTTT. Translated, it gives CALGARGLPTRLGDTDKLIF.

The genes are TRDV3 and TRDJ3; 7 bases match TRDD3. Unmatched junction bases numbered 10, after V lost 2 bases and J lost 0 bases. CDR3 length: 18 residues. Germline V gives CDR1 TVYSNPD, CDR2 GDNSRS (reference sequence). In DNA, the CDR3 is TGTGCCTTTGGAACACTGGGGAGGAGCTCCTGGGACACCCGACAGATGTTTTTC. This codes for CAFGTLGRSSWDTRQMFF.

V usage is TRDV1 and J usage is TRDJ1; 11 bases fit TRDD3. Germline-derived CDR1 and CDR2 are TSWWSYY and QGS. J lost 8 bases, V lost 0 bases, and 29 bases had no gene match. The CDR3 is 23 amino acids. This CDR3 is CALGELPWAGGYSSPRRNSKLIF. The CDR3 DNA follows: TGTGCTCTTGGGGAACTACCCTGGGCTGGGGGATACTCGTCGCCTCGCCGTAATTCAAAACTCATCTTT.

The sample holds a few counts of this clone. The rearrangement uses TRAV29/DV5 and TRDJ1, with TRDD3 matching 8 bases. The CDR3 contains 17 residues. V lost 3 bases to trimming and J lost 3 bases; unmatched junction nucleotides: 16. Germline CDR1 is NSMFDY and CDR2 is ISSIKDK. DNA for the CDR3: TGTGCAGCAATAGCTGCCCCTGTGGGGGATCCCCCCGATAAACTCATCTTT. Translating it yields CAAIAAPVGDPPDKLIF.

The chain employs TRDV2 and TRDJ3; D unresolved. Trimming took off 3 bases at V and 2 bases at J, with 16 bases between the two ends. CDR1 is GEAIGNYY and CDR2 is EKD in the germline V gene. This CDR3 contains 18 residues. CDR3 nucleotide sequence: TGTGCCTGTGACCCCTCTCGTGCGTCCCCCTGGGACACCCGACAGATGTTTTTC. Amino acids: CACDPSRASPWDTRQMFF.

The chain employs TRDV1 and TRDJ1, with 8 bases fitting TRDD3. The V gene's germline CDR1 is TSWWSYY and CDR2 QGS. J lost 0 bases, V lost 2 bases, and 14 bases had no gene match. The CDR3 spans 19 residues. The CDR3 sequence is CALGEIVLMWGIHTDKLIF. In nucleotides, the CDR3 is TGTGCTCTTGGGGAAATCGTCCTAATGTGGGGGATCCACACCGATAAACTCATCTTT.

The genes are TRDV1 and TRDJ1; D call uncertain. CDR1 is TSWWSYY, CDR2 QGS, per germline. CDR3 length: 17 residues. V was pared by 0 bases and J by 10 bases, with 24 bases between. The CDR3 bases are TGTGCTCTTGGGGAACTAGGGACATATCTTCTCGAAGGCAGACTCATCTTT. It yields the protein CALGELGTYLLEGRLIF.

This clone was counted between two and nine times. This chain links TRDV1 with TRDJ1; TRDD2 matches 8 bases. The CDR3 extends over 19 amino acids. Germline-derived CDR1 and CDR2 are TSWWSYY and QGS. The J segment lost 4 bases and the V segment lost 0 bases, leaving 16 bases of the junction unmatched. CDR3 sequence: CALGELPPTSYLGVDKLIF. CDR3 sequence (DNA): TGTGCTCTTGGGGAACTCCCTCCTACTTCCTACTTAGGGGTCGATAAACTCATCTTT.

This clone was found a few times. The chain is built from TRDV3 and TRDJ1, with 12 bases aligning to TRDD3. Losses at the gene ends were 5 bases for V and 8 bases for J; bases not matched to a gene: 15. The CDR3 loop spans 15 amino acids. The germline CDR1 and CDR2 sequences are TVYSNPD and GDNSRS (reference sequence). The CDR3 protein is CAPRVVLGDTPKLIF. The CDR3 region has the DNA TGTGCCCCTAGGGTCGTACTGGGGGATACACCCAAACTCATCTTT.

The chain joins TRDV1 to TRDJ1, with D possibly TRDD2 on 6 matching bases. The CDR3 runs 18 residues. With 4 bases removed from V and 9 bases from J, the gap between germline ends came to 30 bases. Germline CDR1 is TSWWSYY and CDR2 is QGS. The CDR3 reads CALGGRRPSTTTSTQLIF. CDR3 sequence (DNA): TGTGCTCTTGGGGGGAGACGGCCTTCCACCACTACATCGACTCAACTCATCTTT.

About this clone itself: Other DNA sequences in this specimen translate into the identical CDR3. This chain links TRDV1 with TRDJ1; 7 nucleotides agree with TRDD3. CDR3 length equals 15 residues. J gave up 0 bases and V 6 bases, and 7 bases lay outside the gene matches. Germline-derived CDR1 and CDR2 are TSWWSYY and QGS. CDR3 DNA: TGTGCTCTTGGAAGCGGGGATATTGACACCGATAAACTCATCTTT. This gives the protein CALGSGDIDTDKLIF.